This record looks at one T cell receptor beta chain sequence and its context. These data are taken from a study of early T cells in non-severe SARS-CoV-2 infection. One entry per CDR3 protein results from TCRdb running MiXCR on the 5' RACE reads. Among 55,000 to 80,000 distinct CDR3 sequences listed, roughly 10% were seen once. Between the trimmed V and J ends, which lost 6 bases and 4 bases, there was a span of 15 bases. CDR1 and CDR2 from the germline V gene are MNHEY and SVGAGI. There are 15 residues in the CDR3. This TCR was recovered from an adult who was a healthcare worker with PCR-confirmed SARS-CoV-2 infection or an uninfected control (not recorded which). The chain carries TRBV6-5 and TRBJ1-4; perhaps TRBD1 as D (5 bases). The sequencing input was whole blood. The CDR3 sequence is CASSPGTLGNEKLFF. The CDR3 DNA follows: TGTGCCAGCAGCCCCGGGACTTTGGGTAATGAAAAACTGTTTTTT.